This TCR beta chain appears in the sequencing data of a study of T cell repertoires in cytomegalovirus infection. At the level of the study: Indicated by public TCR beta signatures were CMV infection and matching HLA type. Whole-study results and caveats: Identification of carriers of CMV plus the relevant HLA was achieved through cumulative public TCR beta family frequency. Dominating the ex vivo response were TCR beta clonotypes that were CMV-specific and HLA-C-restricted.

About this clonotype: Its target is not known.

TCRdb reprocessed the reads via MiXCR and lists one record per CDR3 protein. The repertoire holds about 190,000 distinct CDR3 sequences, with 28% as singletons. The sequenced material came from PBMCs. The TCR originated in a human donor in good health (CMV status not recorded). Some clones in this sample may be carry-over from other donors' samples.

The CDR3 DNA follows: TGTGCCAGCTCCCCCCGGCCCGGGGGGGCGGGCACAGATACGCAGTATTTT. Translated, it gives CASSPRPGGAGTDTQYF. V usage is TRBV18 and J usage is TRBJ2-3; 8 bases agree with TRBD2. V lost 6 bases, J lost 1 base, and 12 bases stayed unmatched. Germline V CDR1 and CDR2: KGHSH, LQKENI. The CDR3 totals 17 residues.